This T cell receptor (beta chain) was profiled in a study of T-cell reconstitution after alpha-beta-depleted transplantation in children. Study findings and constraints: It was newly produced T cells that mostly accounted for T-cell counts and diversity one year after transplant.

Comment on this clonotype: Its antigen is as yet unknown.

Germline V gene data show CDR1 as SGHRS and CDR2 as YFSETQ. The J segment lost 6 bases and the V segment lost 1 base, leaving 2 bases of the junction unmatched. The CDR3 runs 13 residues. Unique molecular identifiers tagged the TCRbeta library. TCRdb passed the PCR reads through MiXCR, listing each CDR3 protein once. Of over 200,000 distinct CDR3 sequences in the sample, over 15% were seen once. The source material was PBMCs, mostly from graft donor cells, sampled 360 days after TCRalphabeta/CD19-depleted stem cell transplant. This clonotype was obtained from a male patient between 2 and 10 years old who had a stem cell transplant for acute lymphoblastic leukemia, so the T cells may come from the graft donor. The chain carries TRBV5-1 and TRBJ2-3, with 7 bases identical to TRBD2. In DNA form, the CDR3 reads TGCGCCAGCAGCTTGCCAGCGGGGGATACGCAGTATTTT. Translation: CASSLPAGDTQYF. Variable domain in full (rest from reference TRBV5-1 and TRBJ2-3): KAGVTQTPRYLIKTRGQQVTLSCSPISGHRSVSWYQQTPGQGLQFLFEYFSETQRNKGNFPGRFSGRQFSNSRSEMNVSTLELGDSALYLCASSLPAGDTQYFGPGTRLTVL.